This T cell receptor (beta chain) came from a study of T cell responses to AZD1222 COVID-19 vaccine. General study results and limits: After two AZD1222 doses, spike-specific TCR breadth and depth rose versus day 0. Females outnumbered males among donors, who were mostly white British; clonal diversity was possibly underestimated. Mapped onto spike, vaccine-associated CD4 TCRs spanned it and were dominant at 160-218 and 743-854.

Here immunoSEQ multiplex PCR was the method, and the copy in TCRdb shows in-frame clones only, minus some. The table for this sample gives about 140,000 clones. This CDR3 region has 15 residues. V was cut by 0 bases and J by 6 bases, with 9 bases left in between. Germline CDR1 MNHNY, CDR2 SVGAGI (reference sequence). Points on this clone: Its cognate antigen is unknown.

V gene TRBV6-6 combines with J gene TRBJ1-6; a weak D match, TRBD1 (6 bases). Material for sequencing was peripheral blood. The clonotype originates from an adult in good health. The CDR3 DNA reads as TGTGCCAGCAGTTACTCGGCAGGGGTTAATTCACCCCTCCACTTT. It yields the protein CASSYSAGVNSPLHF.